This T cell receptor (beta chain) was retrieved from a study of blood T cell repertoires in COVID-19. The data were produced by immunoSEQ multiplex PCR, yet TCRdb's version contains in-frame clones alone and is incomplete. This table holds 200,000 to 300,000 clones, nearly 85% found once. This clone appeared a few times. Other DNA sequences in the same sample also yield this CDR3. Deletions cut 1 base from V and 0 bases from J, with 8 bases between. Germline loops: CDR1 SGHTA, CDR2 FQGNSA. The CDR3 covers 15 residues. Sequences were obtained from peripheral blood. The origin of this receptor is a human donor in a cohort sampled during active COVID-19. The V call is TRBV7-2, the J call TRBJ2-3; tentatively, D is TRBD1 (6 bases). The CDR3 loop reads CASSLGTASTDTQYF. For the CDR3, the DNA is TGTGCCAGCAGCTTAGGGACAGCAAGCACAGATACGCAGTATTTT.